These 22 T cell receptor beta chains share one sample of origin, sequenced in a study of CD8+CD57+ T cells in acquired aplastic anemia (dated by TCRdb to the late 2010s). TCRdb records Illumina HiSeq 2000 as the sequencer. Genomic DNA was used as template for profiling of TCR beta VDJ combinations and CDR3 sequences. TCRdb passed the public sequencing reads through fastp at Q25 and MiXCR, retaining productive beta sequences. All rows with the same CDR3 protein become a single entry with the most common DNA and genes. This sample gives 150,000 to 200,000 distinct CDR3 sequences in total; about 60% of them show up just once. The ten largest clones represent 45% of the sample. The sample was sorted CD4+, CD8+, or CD8+CD57+ T cells (not recorded which) from PBMCs. These receptors originate from a human donor in good health.

At least ten counts were recorded for this clonotype. V is TRBV24-1 and J is TRBJ1-2; a possible D gene is TRBD1 (5 bases). Trimming left V 3 bases short and J 4 bases short, with 14 bases between. This CDR3 contains 15 residues. The germline CDR1 and CDR2 sequences are KGHDR and SFDVKD. The CDR3 reads CATSDPTEGVYGYTF. CDR3 coding DNA: TGTGCCACCAGTGATCCCACTGAAGGGGTCTATGGCTACACCTTC.

The V and J genes are TRBV10-3 and TRBJ1-4, with D perhaps matching TRBD1 (5 bases). V was clipped by 11 bases and J by 0 bases, with 10 bases between them. The CDR3 length is 13 residues. Germline lookup yields CDR1 ENHRY and CDR2 SYGVKD. The CDR3 sequence: CASTGATNEKLFF. CDR3 nucleotide sequence: TGTGCCTCCACAGGCGCAACTAATGAAAAACTGTTTTTT.

The rearrangement links TRBV20-1 to TRBJ2-1, with 9 bases that match TRBD2. Losses at the gene ends were 3 bases for V and 10 bases for J; bases not matched to a gene: 7. Germline V gene data show CDR1 as DFQATT and CDR2 as SNEGSKA (reference sequence). The CDR3 runs to 13 residues. The CDR3 spells CSASIAGEREQFF. In nucleotides, the CDR3 is TGCAGTGCTAGTATAGCGGGGGAGAGAGAGCAGTTCTTC.

This clonotype has a handful of counts. V and J are TRBV5-1 and TRBJ2-5, with 12 nucleotides matching TRBD2. Germline V lookup: CDR1 SGHRS, CDR2 YFSETQ. Trimming cost V 0 bases and J 5 bases; bases outside gene matches: 5. The CDR3 sequence is 16 residues long. The CDR3: CASSLATSGRGETQYF. For the CDR3, the DNA is TGCGCCAGCAGCTTGGCGACTAGCGGGAGAGGTGAGACCCAGTACTTC.

This clonotype was observed many times. This sequence joins TRBV24-1 and TRBJ2-5; TRBD1 is a possible D gene (5 bases). V lost 8 bases and J 4 bases, leaving 13 bases between the germline ends. The length of the CDR3 is 13 residues. CDR1 is KGHDR and CDR2 is SFDVKD in the germline V gene. CDR3 in DNA: TGTGCCACCACCTATGGTGGGGCAGAGACCCAGTACTTC. It translates to CATTYGGAETQYF.

This clonotype was seen a single time. One end of the junction does not line up with germline, which may come from a read error. This chain links TRBV7-9 with TRBJ2-7, with a tentative D call TRBD1 (5 bases). The CDR3 has 16 residues. Germline V gives CDR1 SEHNR, CDR2 FQNEAQ (reference sequence). The CDR3: CASSQTQAPDADEQYF. In DNA, the CDR3 is TGCGCCAGCAGCCAAACACAGGCACCGGACGCCGACGAGCAGTACTTC. Combining the CDR3 with reference TRBV7-9 and TRBJ2-7 gives the whole variable domain DTGVSQNPRHKITKRGQNVTFRCDPISEHNRLYWYRQTLGQGPEFLTYFQNEAQLEKSRLLSDRFSAERPKGSFSTLEIQRTEQGDSAMYLCASSQTQAPDADEQYFGPGTRLTVT.

This clonotype was picked up many times. The chain carries TRBV19 and TRBJ2-7, with TRBD1 as a possible D gene (6 bases). CDR1 and CDR2 (germline): LNHDA, SQIVND (reference sequence). Between the trimmed V and J ends, which lost 0 bases and 0 bases, there was a span of 9 bases. This CDR3 comprises 15 residues. CDR3 protein: CASSIDPGDSYEQYF. CDR3 nucleotide sequence: TGTGCCAGTAGTATAGATCCAGGGGACTCCTACGAGCAGTACTTC.

The sample holds a few counts of this clonotype. The V and J genes are TRBV7-9 and TRBJ2-3; D gene ambiguous. Germline V gives CDR1 SEHNR, CDR2 FQNEAQ (reference sequence). With 2 bases removed from V and 2 bases from J, the gap between germline ends came to 2 bases. The CDR3 is made up of 12 amino acids. CDR3 coding DNA: TGTGCCAGCAGCTTACACACAGATACGCAGTATTTT. Translation gives CASSLHTDTQYF. Complete variable domain (other parts from reference TRBV7-9 and TRBJ2-3): DTGVSQNPRHKITKRGQNVTFRCDPISEHNRLYWYRQTLGQGPEFLTYFQNEAQLEKSRLLSDRFSAERPKGSFSTLEIQRTEQGDSAMYLCASSLHTDTQYFGPGTRLTVL.

The chain couples TRBV15 to TRBJ2-3; unclear D gene. The CDR3 runs 15 residues. The germline gives CDR1 LNHNV, CDR2 YYDKDF (reference sequence). The ends were cut back, 1 base at V and 2 bases at J, with 10 bases in the middle. The CDR3 spells CATSRVGQHTDTQYF. In DNA, the CDR3 is TGTGCCACCAGCAGAGTAGGGCAGCACACAGATACGCAGTATTTT.

The chain is built from TRBV7-7 and TRBJ2-5, with a tentative D call TRBD1 (5 bases). V lost 4 bases to trimming and J lost 2 bases, with 14 bases between them. The CDR3 sequence is 15 residues long. Germline V CDR1 and CDR2: SSHAT, FNYEAQ (reference sequence). CDR3 nucleotides: TGTGCCAGCAGCTCCGGCAGGGTATGGCAAGAGACCCAGTACTTC. Protein sequence: CASSSGRVWQETQYF.

The chain employs TRBV7-9 and TRBJ2-3; D possibly corresponds to TRBD2 (5 bases). The CDR3 contains 18 residues. Per germline, CDR1 SEHNR and CDR2 FQNEAQ (reference sequence). V was pared by 5 bases and J by 6 bases, with 27 bases between. CDR3 protein: CASSPFASGSEPLDTQYF. CDR3 sequence (DNA): TGTGCCAGCAGCCCCTTCGCCAGTGGGAGCGAACCATTGGATACGCAGTATTTT.

The chain is built from TRBV5-8 and TRBJ1-6, with D uncertain. Germline CDR1 is SGHTS and CDR2 is YDEGEE. The CDR3 is made up of 14 amino acids. Trimming took off 1 base at V and 6 bases at J, with 8 bases between the two ends. CDR3 amino acids: CASSLRGPNSPLHF. The CDR3 bases are TGTGCCAGCAGCTTGAGAGGTCCTAATTCACCCCTCCACTTT.

This clonotype was counted ten times or more. This chain links TRBV20-1 with TRBJ2-1; no firm D call. Per germline, CDR1 DFQATT and CDR2 SNEGSKA (reference sequence). V shed 0 bases and J shed 14 bases, with 11 bases lying between them. The CDR3 sequence is 11 residues long. As DNA, the CDR3 is TGCAGTGCTAGAGAGGGTTTTAGAGAGTTCTTC. This encodes CSAREGFREFF.

The chain combines TRBV5-1 with TRBJ1-3; D is ambiguous. V dropped 3 bases and J dropped 0 bases, with 10 bases sitting between them. Looked up from germline, CDR1 is SGHRS and CDR2 is YFSETQ. The length of the CDR3 is 15 residues. As DNA, the CDR3 is TGCGCCAGCAGCTCGGGTCAGTCCTCTGGAAACACCATATATTTT. Translated, it gives CASSSGQSSGNTIYF.

This clonotype appeared a single time. V is TRBV9 and J is TRBJ2-1, with no clear D. This CDR3 has 15 amino acids. V shed 0 bases and J shed 5 bases, with 12 bases lying between them. Germline V CDR1 and CDR2: SGDLS, YYNGEE. CDR3 sequence: CASSVGWGTNNEQFF. Written as DNA, the CDR3 is TGTGCCAGCAGCGTAGGGTGGGGAACAAACAATGAGCAGTTCTTC.

The chain links TRBV10-3 to TRBJ1-2; D unresolved. V shed 5 bases and J shed 7 bases, with 8 bases lying between them. The CDR3 spans 11 residues. The germline CDR1 and CDR2 sequences are ENHRY and SYGVKD. CDR3 DNA: TGTGCCATCAGTAGCCCTATTGGCTACACCTTC. Amino acids: CAISSPIGYTF.

This clonotype has a single count. This sequence may be a read error, since a much larger clone differs from it by one base. This chain uses TRBV2 with TRBJ2-4; D is possibly TRBD2 (6 bases). The CDR3 is 13 residues long. The germline V gene has CDR1 SNHLY and CDR2 FYNNEI. For the CDR3, the DNA is TGTGCCAGCACTCGGGACTTTCCGAACATTAAGTACTTC. Protein: CASTRDFPNIKYF.

In this sample, this clonotype turned up a few times. This rearrangement joins TRBV15 to TRBJ1-2; D is ambiguous. Germline CDR1 reads LNHNV; CDR2 reads YYDKDF (reference sequence). Trimming removed 0 bases at V and 4 bases at J, with 9 bases between. The CDR3 has 14 residues. The chain's CDR3 is CATSRERGFYGYTF. The CDR3 region has the DNA TGTGCCACCAGCAGAGAACGGGGATTCTATGGCTACACCTTC.

This clonotype showed up just once. The V gene is TRBV7-2, the J gene TRBJ2-1; possibly TRBD1 for D (7 bases). Germline V gene data show CDR1 as SGHTA and CDR2 as FQGNSA. The CDR3 sequence is 16 residues long. Trimming took 2 bases from V and 2 from J, leaving 13 bases between them. CDR3 coding DNA: TGTGCCAGCAGCTTAAGCGGCGGGACAGCCTACAATGAGCAGTTCTTC. Its protein product is CASSLSGGTAYNEQFF.

J is TRBJ2-7 and V is TRBV24-1, with 9 bases matching TRBD2. Germline V gives CDR1 KGHDR, CDR2 SFDVKD. The CDR3 has 14 amino acids. V was clipped by 7 bases and J by 2 bases; unmatched bases: 5. The chain's CDR3 is CATSLGLAPYEQYF. In DNA, the CDR3 is TGTGCCACCAGCCTCGGACTAGCGCCCTACGAGCAGTACTTC.

The chain employs TRBV25-1 and TRBJ1-1, with a weak D call TRBD1 (6 bases). The ends were cut back, 10 bases at V and 1 base at J, with 10 bases in the middle. This CDR3 comprises 12 residues. Germline CDR1 MGHDK, CDR2 SYGVNS. The CDR3 spells CATVQGNTEAFF. The CDR3 nucleotides read TGTGCCACCGTACAGGGGAACACTGAAGCTTTCTTT.

This clonotype occurred many times. The chain uses TRBV12-3 or TRBV12-4 and TRBJ2-7; no definite D call. The V and J ends lost 5 bases and 4 bases respectively, with 12 bases between them. CDR3 length: 13 residues. The CDR3 sequence: CASSTGNFYEQYF. The CDR3 coding sequence is TGTGCCAGCAGTACTGGGAATTTTTACGAGCAGTACTTC.